This T cell receptor beta chain appears in the sequencing data of a study of blood T cells in healthy people across ages. V was cut by 7 bases and J by 3 bases, with 24 bases left in between. The germline gives CDR1 MNHNS, CDR2 SASEGT. This CDR3 region has 17 residues. Alongside a J-beta primer mix, a sample-barcoded 5' primer served in a second PCR lasting about 6 to 11 cycles. The template-switch adaptor, which had 12 random nucleotides, put a tag on each cDNA molecule. TCRdb reanalysed the 5' RACE reads using MiXCR and keeps one entry per CDR3 protein. The sample records hundreds of thousands of distinct CDR3 sequences, about 44% being singletons. There were healthy Caucasian individuals from Russia, aged roughly 6 to 95, serving as donors.

Input material: blood. This sequence originates from a man aged 30 to 39 in good health. V and J are TRBV6-1 and TRBJ1-1; no reliable D call. The chain's CDR3 is CASKIGSQDSLYTEAFF. Written as DNA, the CDR3 is TGTGCCAGCAAAATAGGCTCTCAAGATTCGCTTTACACTGAAGCTTTCTTT.